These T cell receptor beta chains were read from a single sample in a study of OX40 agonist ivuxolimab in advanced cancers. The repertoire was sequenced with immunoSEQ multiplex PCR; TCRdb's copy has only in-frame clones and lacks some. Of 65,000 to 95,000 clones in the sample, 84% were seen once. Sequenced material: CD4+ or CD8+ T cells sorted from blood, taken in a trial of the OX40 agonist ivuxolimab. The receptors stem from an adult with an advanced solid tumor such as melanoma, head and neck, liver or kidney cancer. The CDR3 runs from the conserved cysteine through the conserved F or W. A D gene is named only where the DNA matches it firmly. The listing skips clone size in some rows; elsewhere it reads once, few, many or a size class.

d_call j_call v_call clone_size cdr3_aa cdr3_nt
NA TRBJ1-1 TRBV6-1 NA CASSETPRPEAFF TGTGCCAGCAGTGAAACCCCCCGGCCTGAAGCTTTCTTT
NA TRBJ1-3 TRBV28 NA CASTLSSGNTIYF TGTGCCAGCACCTTGAGCTCTGGAAACACCATATATTTT
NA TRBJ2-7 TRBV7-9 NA CASSRGTYEQYF TGTGCCAGCAGCAGGGGGACCTACGAGCAGTACTTC
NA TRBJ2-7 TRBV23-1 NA CARPWDVYEQYF TGCGCCCGACCTTGGGACGTCTACGAGCAGTACTTC
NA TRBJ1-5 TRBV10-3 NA CAISELGVDQPQHF TGTGCCATCAGTGAGCTGGGGGTTGATCAGCCCCAGCATTTT
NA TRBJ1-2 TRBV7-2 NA CASSLVSWGRGNYGYTF TGTGCCAGCAGCTTGGTTAGCTGGGGGCGCGGAAACTATGGCTACACCTTC
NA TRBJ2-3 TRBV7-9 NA CASSLSWGSADTQYF TGTGCCAGCAGCTTATCCTGGGGCTCGGCAGATACGCAGTATTTT
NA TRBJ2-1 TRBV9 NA CASSLRTSYNEQFF TGTGCCAGCAGCCTCAGGACTTCCTACAATGAGCAGTTCTTC
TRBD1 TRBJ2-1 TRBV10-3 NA CAIRPTGPYNEQFF TGTGCCATCAGGCCGACAGGGCCCTACAATGAGCAGTTCTTC
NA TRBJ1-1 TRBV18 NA CASSPGKGMNTEAFF TGTGCCAGCTCACCGGGAAAGGGGATGAACACTGAAGCTTTCTTT
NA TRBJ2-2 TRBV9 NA CASSRTGRSGTGELFF TGTGCCAGCAGCAGAACAGGGAGGAGTGGCACCGGGGAGCTGTTTTTT
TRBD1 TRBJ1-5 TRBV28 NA CATRGQGALRNQPQHF TGTGCCACCCGGGGACAGGGGGCTCTACGCAATCAGCCCCAGCATTTT
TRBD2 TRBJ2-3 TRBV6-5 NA CASSPTSGYTDTQYF TGTGCCAGCAGCCCCACTAGCGGTTACACAGATACGCAGTATTTT
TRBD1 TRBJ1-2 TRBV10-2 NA CASMRPETGGTYGYTF TGCGCCAGCATGCGACCGGAGACAGGGGGGACATATGGCTACACCTTC
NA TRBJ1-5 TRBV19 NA CASSSRDGNQPQHF TGTGCCAGTAGTAGCCGGGACGGCAATCAGCCCCAGCATTTT
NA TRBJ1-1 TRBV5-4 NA CASSLNTEAFF TGTGCCAGCAGCTTAAACACTGAAGCTTTCTTT
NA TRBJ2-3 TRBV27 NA CASSFVSQIKPTQYF TGTGCCAGCAGTTTCGTGTCACAGATCAAGCCTACGCAGTATTTT
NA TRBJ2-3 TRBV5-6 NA CASSSLGGTDTQYF TGTGCCAGCAGCTCTCTTGGAGGGACAGATACGCAGTATTTT
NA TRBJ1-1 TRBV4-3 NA CASSRDTEAFF TGCGCCAGCAGCCGAGACACTGAAGCTTTCTTT
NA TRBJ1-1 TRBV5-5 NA CASSLRKGNTEAFF TGTGCCAGCAGCTTGAGGAAGGGGAACACTGAAGCTTTCTTT
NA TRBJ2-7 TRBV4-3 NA CASSQVLDPSYEQYF TGCGCCAGCAGCCAAGTCCTGGACCCATCCTACGAGCAGTACTTC
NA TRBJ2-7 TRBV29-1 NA CSVAFRGVGLSYEQYF TGCAGCGTCGCCTTCCGGGGCGTGGGACTCTCCTACGAGCAGTACTTC
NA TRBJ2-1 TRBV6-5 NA CASSYQESSYNEQFF TGTGCCAGCAGTTACCAGGAGAGCTCCTACAATGAGCAGTTCTTC
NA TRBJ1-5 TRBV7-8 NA CASSPGTYSNQPQHF TGTGCCAGCAGCCCAGGGACTTATAGCAATCAGCCCCAGCATTTT
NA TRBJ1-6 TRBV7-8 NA CASSRGGENSPLHF TGTGCCAGCAGCAGGGGAGGAGAAAATTCACCCCTCCACTTT
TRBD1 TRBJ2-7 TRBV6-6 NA CASSYIGTDNREQYF TGTGCCAGCAGTTATATTGGGACAGACAATCGCGAGCAGTACTTC
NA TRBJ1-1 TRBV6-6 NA CASTRGENTEAFF TGTGCCAGCACCCGGGGAGAGAACACTGAAGCTTTCTTT
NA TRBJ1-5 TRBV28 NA CASSSHQGIYSNQPQHF TGTGCCAGCAGTTCGCACCAGGGGATATATAGCAATCAGCCCCAGCATTTT
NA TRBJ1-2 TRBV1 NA CTSREEPGDRKFHGYTF TGCACCAGCAGGGAGGAGCCAGGGGATAGGAAGTTCCATGGCTACACCTTC
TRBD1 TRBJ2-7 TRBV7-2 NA CASSYGTGNEQYF TGTGCCAGCAGCTATGGGACAGGGAACGAGCAGTACTTC
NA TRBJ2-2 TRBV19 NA CASSSLGGSNTGELFF TGTGCCAGTAGTAGTTTGGGGGGTTCCAACACCGGGGAGCTGTTTTTT
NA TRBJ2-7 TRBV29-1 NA CSAAQGPYEQYF TGCAGCGCAGCACAGGGTCCATACGAGCAGTACTTC
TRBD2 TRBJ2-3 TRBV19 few CASSISAGAADTQYF TGTGCCAGTAGTATCTCGGCGGGAGCGGCAGATACGCAGTATTTT
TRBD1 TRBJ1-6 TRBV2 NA CASSSGQGNYSPLHF TGTGCCAGCAGTTCGGGACAGGGAAATTATTCACCCCTCCACTTT
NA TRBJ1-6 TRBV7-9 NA CASSRGYNSPLHF TGTGCCAGCAGCCGGGGCTATAATTCACCCCTCCACTTT
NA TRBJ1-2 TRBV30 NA CASSQDAYGYTF TGTGCCAGCTCACAGGATGCCTATGGCTACACCTTC
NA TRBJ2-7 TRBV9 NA CASSVGPAYEQYF TGTGCCAGCAGCGTGGGGCCTGCCTACGAGCAGTACTTC
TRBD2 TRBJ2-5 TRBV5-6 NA CASSYRTSGKETQYF TGTGCCAGCAGCTACCGGACTAGCGGCAAAGAGACCCAGTACTTC
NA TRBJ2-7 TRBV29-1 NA CSVRGSQRGSSYEQYF TGCAGCGTTCGGGGCAGCCAAAGGGGCAGCTCCTACGAGCAGTACTTC
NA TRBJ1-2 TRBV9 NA CASSVEQSSGGYTF TGTGCCAGCAGCGTAGAACAGTCCTCTGGAGGCTACACCTTC
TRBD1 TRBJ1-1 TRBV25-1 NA CASRQTATGGAPRSAFF TGTGCCAGCAGACAGACGGCTACAGGGGGCGCCCCCCGAAGTGCTTTCTTT
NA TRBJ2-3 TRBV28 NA CASSLLGPSTDTQYF TGTGCCAGCAGCCTTCTAGGGCCAAGCACAGATACGCAGTATTTT
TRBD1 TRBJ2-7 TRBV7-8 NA CASSSQGQGSYEQYF TGTGCCAGCAGCTCTCAGGGACAGGGTTCCTACGAGCAGTACTTC
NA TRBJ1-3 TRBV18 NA CASSPPVYSGNTIYF TGTGCCAGCTCACCACCAGTCTACTCTGGAAACACCATATATTTT
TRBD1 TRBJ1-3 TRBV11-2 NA CASSDYRGLGNTIYF TGTGCCAGCAGCGACTACAGGGGGCTAGGAAACACCATATATTTT
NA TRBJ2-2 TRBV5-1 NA CASSLNERPELFF TGCGCCAGCAGCTTGAACGAACGGCCTGAGCTGTTTTTT
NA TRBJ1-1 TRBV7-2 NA CASSLTDMNTEAFF TGTGCCAGCAGCTTAACGGATATGAACACTGAAGCTTTCTTT
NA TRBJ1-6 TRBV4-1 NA CASSQVGNSPLHF TGCGCCAGCAGCCAAGTAGGCAATTCACCCCTCCACTTT
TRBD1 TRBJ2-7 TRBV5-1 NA CASSWGTGGIHEQYF TGCGCCAGCAGCTGGGGGACAGGGGGCATCCACGAGCAGTACTTC
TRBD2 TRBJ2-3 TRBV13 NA CASSSLGGGSTDTQYF TGTGCCAGCAGCTCCCTAGGAGGCGGGAGTACAGATACGCAGTATTTT
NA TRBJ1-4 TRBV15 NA CATSRGLSNEKLFF TGTGCCACCAGCAGGGGACTGAGTAATGAAAAACTGTTTTTT
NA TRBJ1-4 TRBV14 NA CASSQGGGLSTREKLFF TGTGCCAGCAGCCAAGGTGGGGGCCTATCGACGAGGGAAAAACTGTTTTTT
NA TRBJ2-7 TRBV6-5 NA CASRERLKSYEQYF TGTGCCAGCAGGGAGAGACTTAAGTCCTACGAGCAGTACTTC
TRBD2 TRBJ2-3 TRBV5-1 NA CASSPGLAGGYTDTQYF TGCGCCAGCAGCCCGGGACTAGCGGGGGGTTACACAGATACGCAGTATTTT
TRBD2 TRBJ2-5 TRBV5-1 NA CASSLDGGGEETQYF TGCGCCAGCAGCTTGGATGGCGGGGGGGAAGAGACCCAGTACTTC